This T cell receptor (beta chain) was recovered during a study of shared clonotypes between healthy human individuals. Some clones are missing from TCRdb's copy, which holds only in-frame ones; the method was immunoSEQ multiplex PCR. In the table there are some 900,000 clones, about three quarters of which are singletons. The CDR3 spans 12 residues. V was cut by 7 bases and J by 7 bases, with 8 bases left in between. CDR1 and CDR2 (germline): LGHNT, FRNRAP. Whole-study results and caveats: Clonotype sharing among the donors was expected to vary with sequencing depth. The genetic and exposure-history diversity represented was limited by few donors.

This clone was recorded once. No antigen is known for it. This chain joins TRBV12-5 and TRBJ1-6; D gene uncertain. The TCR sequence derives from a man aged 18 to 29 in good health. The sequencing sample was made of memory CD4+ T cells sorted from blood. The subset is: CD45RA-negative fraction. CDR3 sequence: CASAQDNSPLHF. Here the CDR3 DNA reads TGTGCTAGTGCCCAGGACAATTCACCCCTCCACTTT.